This entry is about one TCR beta chain. This entry comes from a study of blood T cell repertoires in COVID-19. Trimming removed 3 bases from V and 1 base from J; junction bases left unmatched: 8. The CDR3 has 19 residues. In germline, CDR1 is LNHDA, CDR2 SQIVND (reference sequence). The protocol was immunoSEQ multiplex PCR, while the TCRdb copy is restricted to in-frame clones and leaves out a portion. The sample lists around 250,000 clones; roughly 89% were seen once. Sequencing was done on a sample of PBMCs or T cells enriched from blood (not recorded which). The receptor was derived from a woman aged 25-40 years who had recovered from COVID-19. This rearrangement joins TRBV19 to TRBJ2-1, with 14 bases fitting TRBD2. The CDR3 is CASSIGLGTSGGSYNEQFF. As DNA, the CDR3 is TGTGCCAGTAGTATTGGTCTGGGGACTAGCGGGGGTTCCTACAATGAGCAGTTCTTC.